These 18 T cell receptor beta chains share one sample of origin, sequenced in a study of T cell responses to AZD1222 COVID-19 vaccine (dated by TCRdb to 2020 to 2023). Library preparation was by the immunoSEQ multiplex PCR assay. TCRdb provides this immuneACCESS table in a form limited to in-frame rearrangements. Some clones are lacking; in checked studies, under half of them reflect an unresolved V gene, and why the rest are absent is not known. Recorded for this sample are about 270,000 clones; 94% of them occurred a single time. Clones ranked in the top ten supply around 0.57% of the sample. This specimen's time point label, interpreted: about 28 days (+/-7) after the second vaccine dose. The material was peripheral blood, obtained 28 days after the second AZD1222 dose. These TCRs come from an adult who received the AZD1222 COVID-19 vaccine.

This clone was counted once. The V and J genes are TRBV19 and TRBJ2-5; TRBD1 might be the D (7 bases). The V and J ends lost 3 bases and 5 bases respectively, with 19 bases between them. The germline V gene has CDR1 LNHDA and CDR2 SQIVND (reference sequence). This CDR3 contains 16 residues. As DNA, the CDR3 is TGTGCCAGTAGTATGCGCGAGTCACAGGGGAGGGAGACCCAGTACTTC. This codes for CASSMRESQGRETQYF.

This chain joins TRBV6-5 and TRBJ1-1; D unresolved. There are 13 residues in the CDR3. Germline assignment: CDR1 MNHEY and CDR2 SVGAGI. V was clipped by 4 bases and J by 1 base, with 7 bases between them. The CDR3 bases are TGTGCCAGCAGTTTCACAACGAACACTGAAGCTTTCTTT. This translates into CASSFTTNTEAFF.

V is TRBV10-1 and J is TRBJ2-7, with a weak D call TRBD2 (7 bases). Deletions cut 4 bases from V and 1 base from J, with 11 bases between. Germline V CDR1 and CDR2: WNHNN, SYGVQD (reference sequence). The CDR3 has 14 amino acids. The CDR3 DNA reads TGCGCCAGCAGTGCGGCGGGGGCGTCCTACGAGCAGTACTTC. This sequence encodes CASSAAGASYEQYF.

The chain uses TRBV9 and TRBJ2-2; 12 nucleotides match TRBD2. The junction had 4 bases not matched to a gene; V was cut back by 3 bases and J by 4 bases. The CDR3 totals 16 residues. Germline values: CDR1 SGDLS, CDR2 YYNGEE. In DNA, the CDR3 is TGTGCCAGCAGCGCGCCTAGCGGGGGGGTCACCGGGGAGCTGTTTTTT. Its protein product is CASSAPSGGVTGELFF.

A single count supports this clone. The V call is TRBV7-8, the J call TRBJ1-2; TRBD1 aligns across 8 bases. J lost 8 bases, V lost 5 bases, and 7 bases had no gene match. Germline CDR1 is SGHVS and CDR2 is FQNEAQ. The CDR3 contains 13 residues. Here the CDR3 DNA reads TGTGCCAGCAGCCGTGGACAGGGCGGGGGCTACACCTTC. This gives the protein CASSRGQGGGYTF.

In DNA form, the CDR3 reads TGTGCCAGCAGGCGGGACAGGGGGAACACTGAAGCTTTCTTT. It is translated as CASRRDRGNTEAFF. This sequence joins TRBV5-4 and TRBJ1-1, with TRBD1 matching over 10 bases. This CDR3 has 14 amino acids. V dropped 5 bases and J dropped 1; count of bases not matched to a gene: 2. Germline V CDR1 and CDR2: SGHNT, YYREEE (reference sequence).

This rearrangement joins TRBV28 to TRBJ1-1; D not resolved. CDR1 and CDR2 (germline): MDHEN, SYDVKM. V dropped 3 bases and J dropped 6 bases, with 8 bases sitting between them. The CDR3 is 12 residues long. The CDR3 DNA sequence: TGTGCCAGCAGTTTCCTGGGAGCTGAAGCTTTCTTT. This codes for CASSFLGAEAFF.

The CDR3 here is CASSQGGTENQPQHF. CDR3 coding DNA: TGCGCCAGCAGCCAAGGTGGGACAGAAAATCAGCCCCAGCATTTT. The chain links TRBV4-1 to TRBJ1-5; 7 bases match TRBD1. J lost 4 bases, V lost 1 base, and 4 bases had no gene match. The CDR3 is 15 amino acids. The germline gives CDR1 MGHRA, CDR2 YSYEKL.

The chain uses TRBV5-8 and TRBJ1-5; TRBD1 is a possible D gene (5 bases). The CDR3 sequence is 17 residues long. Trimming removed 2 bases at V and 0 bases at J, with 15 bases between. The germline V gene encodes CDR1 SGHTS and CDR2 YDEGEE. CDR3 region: CASSFFGGLNSNQPQHF. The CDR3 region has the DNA TGTGCCAGCAGCTTCTTCGGGGGACTGAATAGCAATCAGCCCCAGCATTTT.

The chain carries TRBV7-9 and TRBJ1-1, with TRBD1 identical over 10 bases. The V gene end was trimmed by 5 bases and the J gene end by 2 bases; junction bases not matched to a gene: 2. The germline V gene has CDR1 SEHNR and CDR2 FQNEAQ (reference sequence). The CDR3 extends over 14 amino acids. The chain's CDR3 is CASSRTGGNTEAFF. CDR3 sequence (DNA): TGTGCCAGCAGCCGGACAGGGGGAAACACTGAAGCTTTCTTT.

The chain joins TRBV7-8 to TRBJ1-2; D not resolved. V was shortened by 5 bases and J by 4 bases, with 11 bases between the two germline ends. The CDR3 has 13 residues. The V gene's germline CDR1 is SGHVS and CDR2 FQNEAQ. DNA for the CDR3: TGTGCCAGCAGCCCCACGGAGACCTATGGCTACACCTTC. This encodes CASSPTETYGYTF. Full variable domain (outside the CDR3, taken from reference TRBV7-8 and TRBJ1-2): GAGVSQSPRYKVAKRGQDVALRCDPISGHVSLFWYQQALGQGPEFLTYFQNEAQLDKSGLPSDRFFAERPEGSVSTLKIQRTQQEDSAVYLCASSPTETYGYTFGSGTRLTVV.

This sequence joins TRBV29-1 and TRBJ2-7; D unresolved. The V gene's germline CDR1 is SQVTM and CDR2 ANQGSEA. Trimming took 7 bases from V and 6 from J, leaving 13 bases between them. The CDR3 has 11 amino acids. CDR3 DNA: TGCAGCGCCGCAAGAGAGGCCGAGCAGTACTTC. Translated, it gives CSAAREAEQYF.

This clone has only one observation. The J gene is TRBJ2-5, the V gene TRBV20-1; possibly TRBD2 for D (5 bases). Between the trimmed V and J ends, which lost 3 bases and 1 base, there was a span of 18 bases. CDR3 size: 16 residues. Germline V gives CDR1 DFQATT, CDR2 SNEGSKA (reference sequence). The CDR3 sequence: CSASSAEVGVQETQYF. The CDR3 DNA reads TGCAGTGCTAGTTCGGCGGAGGTCGGAGTCCAAGAGACCCAGTACTTC.

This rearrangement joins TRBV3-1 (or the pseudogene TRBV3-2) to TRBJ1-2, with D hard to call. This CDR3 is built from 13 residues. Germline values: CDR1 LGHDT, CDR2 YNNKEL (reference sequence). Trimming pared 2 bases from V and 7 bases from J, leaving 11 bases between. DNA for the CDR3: TGTGCCAGCAGCCAAAAAACCGCGAGTGGCTACACCTTC. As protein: CASSQKTASGYTF.

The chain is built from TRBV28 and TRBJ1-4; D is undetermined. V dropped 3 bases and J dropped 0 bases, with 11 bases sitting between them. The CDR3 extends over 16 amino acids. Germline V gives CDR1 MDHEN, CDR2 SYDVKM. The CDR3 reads CASSFKEGTTNEKLFF. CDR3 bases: TGTGCCAGCAGTTTTAAGGAAGGGACAACTAATGAAAAACTGTTTTTT.

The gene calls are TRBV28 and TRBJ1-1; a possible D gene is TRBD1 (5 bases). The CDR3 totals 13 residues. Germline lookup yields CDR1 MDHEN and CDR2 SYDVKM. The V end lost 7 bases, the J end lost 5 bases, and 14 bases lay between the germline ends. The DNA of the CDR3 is TGTGCCAGCATCTGGGGGGAAGGTACTGAAGCTTTCTTT. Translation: CASIWGEGTEAFF.

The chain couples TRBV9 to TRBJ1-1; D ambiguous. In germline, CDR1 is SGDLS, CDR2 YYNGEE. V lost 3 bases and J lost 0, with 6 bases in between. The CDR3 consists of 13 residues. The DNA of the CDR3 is TGTGCCAGCAGCGCGATTATGAACACTGAAGCTTTCTTT. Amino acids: CASSAIMNTEAFF.

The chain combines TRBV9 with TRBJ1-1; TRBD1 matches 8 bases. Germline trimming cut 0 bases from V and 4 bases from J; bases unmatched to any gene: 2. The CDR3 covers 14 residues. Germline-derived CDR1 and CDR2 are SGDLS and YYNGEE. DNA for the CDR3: TGTGCCAGCAGCGTAGTACAGGGGGGCACTGAAGCTTTCTTT. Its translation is CASSVVQGGTEAFF.